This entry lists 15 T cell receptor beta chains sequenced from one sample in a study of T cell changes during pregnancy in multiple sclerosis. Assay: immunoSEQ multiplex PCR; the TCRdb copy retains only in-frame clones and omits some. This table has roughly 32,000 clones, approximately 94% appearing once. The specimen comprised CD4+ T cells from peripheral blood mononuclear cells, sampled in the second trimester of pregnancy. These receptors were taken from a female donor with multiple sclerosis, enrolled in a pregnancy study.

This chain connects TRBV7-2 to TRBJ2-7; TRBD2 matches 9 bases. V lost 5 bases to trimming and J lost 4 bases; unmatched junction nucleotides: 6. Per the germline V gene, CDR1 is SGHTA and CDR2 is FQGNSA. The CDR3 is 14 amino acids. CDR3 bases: TGTGCCAGCAGCCTGGGACTAGCAGGTTACGAGCAGTACTTC. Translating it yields CASSLGLAGYEQYF.

This chain's CDR3 is CAWSPIGQTGGNTIYF. The CDR3 DNA reads as TGTGCCTGGAGCCCGATCGGACAGACAGGCGGAAACACCATATATTTT. The gene calls are TRBV30 and TRBJ1-3; perhaps TRBD1 as D (6 bases). The CDR3 covers 16 residues. Per germline, CDR1 GTSNPN and CDR2 SVGIG (reference sequence). Between the trimmed V and J ends, which lost 3 bases and 4 bases, there was a span of 19 bases.

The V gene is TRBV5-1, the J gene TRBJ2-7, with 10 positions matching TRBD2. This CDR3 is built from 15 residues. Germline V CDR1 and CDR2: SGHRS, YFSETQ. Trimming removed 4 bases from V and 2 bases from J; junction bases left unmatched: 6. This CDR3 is CASSPRTSGAYEQYF. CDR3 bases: TGCGCCAGCAGCCCAAGGACTAGCGGAGCCTACGAGCAGTACTTC. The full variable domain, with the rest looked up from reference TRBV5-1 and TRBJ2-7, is KAGVTQTPRYLIKTRGQQVTLSCSPISGHRSVSWYQQTPGQGLQFLFEYFSETQRNKGNFPGRFSGRQFSNSRSEMNVSTLELGDSALYLCASSPRTSGAYEQYFGPGTRLTVT.

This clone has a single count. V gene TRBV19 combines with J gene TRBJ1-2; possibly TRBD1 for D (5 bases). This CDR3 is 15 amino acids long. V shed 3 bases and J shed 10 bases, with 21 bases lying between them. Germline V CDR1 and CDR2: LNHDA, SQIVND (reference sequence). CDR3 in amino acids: CASSIVLKMGGFYTF. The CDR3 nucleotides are TGTGCCAGTAGTATCGTCCTCAAGATGGGGGGATTCTACACCTTC.

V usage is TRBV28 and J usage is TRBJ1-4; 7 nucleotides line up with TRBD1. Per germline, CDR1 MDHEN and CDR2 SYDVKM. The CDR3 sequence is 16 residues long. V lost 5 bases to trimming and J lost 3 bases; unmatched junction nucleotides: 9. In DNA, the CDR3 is TGTGCCAGCAGTCAAGGGACAGCGGTCGCTAATGAAAAACTGTTTTTT. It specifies CASSQGTAVANEKLFF.

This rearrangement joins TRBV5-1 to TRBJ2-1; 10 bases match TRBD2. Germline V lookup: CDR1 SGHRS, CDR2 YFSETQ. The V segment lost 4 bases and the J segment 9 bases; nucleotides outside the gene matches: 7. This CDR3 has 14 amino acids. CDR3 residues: CASSTAGGPVEQFF. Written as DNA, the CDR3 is TGCGCCAGCAGCACAGCGGGAGGGCCCGTTGAGCAGTTCTTC.

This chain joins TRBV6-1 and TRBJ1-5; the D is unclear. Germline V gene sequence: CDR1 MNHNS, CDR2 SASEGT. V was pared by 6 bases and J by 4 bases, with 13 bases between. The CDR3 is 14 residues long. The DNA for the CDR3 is TGTGCCAGCAGGCGGGAAAATCTGAATCAGCCCCAGCATTTT. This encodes CASRRENLNQPQHF.

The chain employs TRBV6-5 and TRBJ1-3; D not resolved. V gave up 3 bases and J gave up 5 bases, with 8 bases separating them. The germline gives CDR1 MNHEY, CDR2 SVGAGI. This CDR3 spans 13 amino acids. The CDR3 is CASSYRERNTIYF. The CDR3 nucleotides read TGTGCCAGCAGTTATAGGGAGAGAAACACCATATATTTT.

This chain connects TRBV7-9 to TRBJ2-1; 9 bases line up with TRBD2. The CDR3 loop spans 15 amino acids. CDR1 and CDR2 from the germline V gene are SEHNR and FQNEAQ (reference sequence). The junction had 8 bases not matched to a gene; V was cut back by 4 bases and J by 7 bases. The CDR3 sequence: CASSSAGTSSNEQFF. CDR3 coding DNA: TGTGCCAGCAGCTCAGCGGGGACTAGCTCGAATGAGCAGTTCTTC.

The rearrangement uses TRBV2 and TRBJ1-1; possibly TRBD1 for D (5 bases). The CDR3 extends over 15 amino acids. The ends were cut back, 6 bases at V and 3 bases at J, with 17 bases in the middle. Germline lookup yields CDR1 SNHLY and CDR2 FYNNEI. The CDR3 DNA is TGTGCCAGCAGGAGCCCCTGGGGGGTTGACACTGAAGCTTTCTTT. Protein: CASRSPWGVDTEAFF. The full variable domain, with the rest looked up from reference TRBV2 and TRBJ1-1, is EPEVTQTPSHQVTQMGQEVILRCVPISNHLYFYWYRQILGQKVEFLVSFYNNEISEKSEIFDDQFSVERPDGSNFTLKIRSTKLEDSAMYFCASRSPWGVDTEAFFGQGTRLTVV.

DNA for the CDR3: TGTGCCAGCAACCCCGGACAGGGGTACGAGCAGTACTTC. As protein: CASNPGQGYEQYF. The chain is built from TRBV18 and TRBJ2-7, with 9 bases that match TRBD1. With 8 bases clipped from V and 4 bases from J, the junction kept 6 bases outside the gene matches. Germline CDR1 is KGHSH and CDR2 is LQKENI. The CDR3 totals 13 residues.

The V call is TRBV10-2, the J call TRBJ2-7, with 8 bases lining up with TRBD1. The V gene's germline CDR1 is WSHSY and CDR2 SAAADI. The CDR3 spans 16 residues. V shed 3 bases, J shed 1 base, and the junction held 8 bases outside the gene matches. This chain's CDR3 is CASSDIRQGKSYEQYF. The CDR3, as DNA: TGCGCCAGCAGTGATATTCGACAGGGGAAATCCTACGAGCAGTACTTC.

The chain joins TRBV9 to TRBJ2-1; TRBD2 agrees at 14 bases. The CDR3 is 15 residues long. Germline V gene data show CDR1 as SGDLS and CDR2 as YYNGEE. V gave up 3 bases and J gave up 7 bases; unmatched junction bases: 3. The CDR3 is CASSAGLAGANEQFF. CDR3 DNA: TGTGCCAGCAGCGCGGGACTAGCGGGAGCTAATGAGCAGTTCTTC.

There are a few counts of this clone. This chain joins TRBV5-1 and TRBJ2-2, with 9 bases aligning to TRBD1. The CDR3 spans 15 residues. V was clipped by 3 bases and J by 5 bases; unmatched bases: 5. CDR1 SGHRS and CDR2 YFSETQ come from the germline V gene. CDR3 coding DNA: TGCGCCAGCAGCTCTGTGACAGGGGGAACCGGGGAGCTGTTTTTT. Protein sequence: CASSSVTGGTGELFF.

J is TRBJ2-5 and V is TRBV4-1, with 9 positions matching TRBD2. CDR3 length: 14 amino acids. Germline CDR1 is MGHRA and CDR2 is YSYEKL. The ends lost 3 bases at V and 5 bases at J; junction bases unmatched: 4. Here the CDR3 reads CASSQGLASETQYF. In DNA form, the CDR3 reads TGCGCCAGCAGCCAGGGACTAGCTTCCGAGACCCAGTACTTC.